This TCR beta chain appears in the sequencing data of a study of identical twins. TCRdb processed the 5' RACE reads anew with MiXCR; each CDR3 protein has one entry. This sample carries some 710,000 distinct CDR3 sequences, over 5% of them seen once, and the ten largest clones take around 2%. This CDR3 is 16 amino acids long. The germline V and J ends were trimmed by 5 bases and 6 bases, with 23 bases remaining between them. In germline, CDR1 is MDHEN, CDR2 SYDVKM. This clonotype was found many times. Material for sequencing was naive T cells sorted from blood. The chain links TRBV28 to TRBJ2-7, with D perhaps matching TRBD1 (6 bases). The clonotype comes from a man between 18 and 35 years old in good health. CDR3 loop: CASSTTEGWTASEQYF. The CDR3 coding sequence is TGTGCCAGCAGTACTACCGAGGGATGGACAGCGTCCGAGCAGTACTTC. Variable domain in full (rest from reference TRBV28 and TRBJ2-7): DVKVTQSSRYLVKRTGEKVFLECVQDMDHENMFWYRQDPGLGLRLIYFSYDVKMKEKGDIPEGYSVSREKKERFSLILESASTNQTSMYLCASSTTEGWTASEQYFGPGTRLTVT.